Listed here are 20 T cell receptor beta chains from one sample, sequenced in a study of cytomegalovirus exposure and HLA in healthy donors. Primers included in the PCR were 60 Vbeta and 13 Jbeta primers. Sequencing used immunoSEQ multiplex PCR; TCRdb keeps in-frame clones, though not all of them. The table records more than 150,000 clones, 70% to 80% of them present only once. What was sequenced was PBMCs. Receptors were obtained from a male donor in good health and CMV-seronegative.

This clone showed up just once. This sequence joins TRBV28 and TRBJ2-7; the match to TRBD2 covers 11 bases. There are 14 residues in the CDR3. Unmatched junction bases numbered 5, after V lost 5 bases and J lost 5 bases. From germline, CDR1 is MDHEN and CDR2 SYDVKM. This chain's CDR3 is CASSITSGRHEQYF. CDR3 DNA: TGTGCCAGCAGTATTACTAGCGGGAGACACGAGCAGTACTTC. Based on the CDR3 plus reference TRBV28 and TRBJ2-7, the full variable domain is DVKVTQSSRYLVKRTGEKVFLECVQDMDHENMFWYRQDPGLGLRLIYFSYDVKMKEKGDIPEGYSVSREKKERFSLILESASTNQTSMYLCASSITSGRHEQYFGPGTRLTVT.

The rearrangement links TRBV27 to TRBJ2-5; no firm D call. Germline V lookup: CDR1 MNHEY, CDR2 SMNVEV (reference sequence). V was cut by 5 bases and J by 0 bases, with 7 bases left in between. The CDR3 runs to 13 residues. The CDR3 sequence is CASSPLYQETQYF. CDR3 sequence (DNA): TGTGCCAGCAGTCCCTTGTACCAAGAGACCCAGTACTTC.

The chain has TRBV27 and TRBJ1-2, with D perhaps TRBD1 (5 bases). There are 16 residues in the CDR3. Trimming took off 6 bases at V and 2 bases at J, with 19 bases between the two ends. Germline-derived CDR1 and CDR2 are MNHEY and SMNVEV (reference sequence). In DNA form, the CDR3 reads TGTGCCAGCAGAGGACCACGCACACAGGCAAACTATGGCTACACCTTC. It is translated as CASRGPRTQANYGYTF.

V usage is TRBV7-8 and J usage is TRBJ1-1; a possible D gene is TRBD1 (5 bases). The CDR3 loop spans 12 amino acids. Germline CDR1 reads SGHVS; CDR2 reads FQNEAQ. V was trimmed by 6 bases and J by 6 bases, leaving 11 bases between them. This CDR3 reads CASSSGWSEAFF. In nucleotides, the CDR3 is TGTGCCAGCAGTTCAGGGTGGTCTGAAGCTTTCTTT.

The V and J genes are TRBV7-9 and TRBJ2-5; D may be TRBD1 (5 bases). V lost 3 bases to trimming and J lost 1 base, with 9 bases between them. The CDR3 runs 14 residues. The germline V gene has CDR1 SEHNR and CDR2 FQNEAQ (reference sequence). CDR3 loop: CASSFYQGQETQYF. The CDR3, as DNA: TGTGCCAGCAGCTTCTACCAGGGCCAAGAGACCCAGTACTTC. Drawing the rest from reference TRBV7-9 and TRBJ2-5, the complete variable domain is DTGVSQNPRHKITKRGQNVTFRCDPISEHNRLYWYRQTLGQGPEFLTYFQNEAQLEKSRLLSDRFSAERPKGSFSTLEIQRTEQGDSAMYLCASSFYQGQETQYFGPGTRLLVL.

CDR3: CASSLVQDTGELFF. The CDR3 region has the DNA TGTGCCAGCAGCTTAGTCCAGGACACCGGGGAGCTGTTTTTT. The chain combines TRBV7-8 with TRBJ2-2; the D is unclear. V dropped 1 base and J dropped 3 bases, with 6 bases sitting between them. Germline lookup yields CDR1 SGHVS and CDR2 FQNEAQ. This CDR3 is 14 amino acids long.

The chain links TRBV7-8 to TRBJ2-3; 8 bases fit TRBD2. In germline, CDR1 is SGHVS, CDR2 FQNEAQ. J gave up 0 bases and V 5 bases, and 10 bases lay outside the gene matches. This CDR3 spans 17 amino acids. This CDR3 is CASSPLLSGASTDTQYF. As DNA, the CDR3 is TGTGCCAGCAGCCCCCTCCTTAGCGGGGCTAGCACAGATACGCAGTATTTT. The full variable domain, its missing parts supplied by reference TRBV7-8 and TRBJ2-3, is GAGVSQSPRYKVAKRGQDVALRCDPISGHVSLFWYQQALGQGPEFLTYFQNEAQLDKSGLPSDRFFAERPEGSVSTLKIQRTQQEDSAVYLCASSPLLSGASTDTQYFGPGTRLTVL.

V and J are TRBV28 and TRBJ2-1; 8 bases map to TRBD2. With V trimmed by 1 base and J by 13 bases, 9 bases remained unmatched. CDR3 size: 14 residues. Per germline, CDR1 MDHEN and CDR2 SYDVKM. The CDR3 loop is CASSLSGLVQRQFF. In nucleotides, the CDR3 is TGTGCCAGCAGTTTATCGGGACTAGTCCAGCGTCAGTTCTTC.

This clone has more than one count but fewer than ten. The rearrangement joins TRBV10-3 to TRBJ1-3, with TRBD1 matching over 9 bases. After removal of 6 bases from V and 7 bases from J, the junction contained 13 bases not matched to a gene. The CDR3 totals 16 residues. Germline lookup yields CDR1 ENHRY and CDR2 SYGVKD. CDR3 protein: CAISTTPGQGGNTIYF. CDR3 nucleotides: TGTGCCATCAGCACCACCCCGGGACAGGGAGGGAACACCATATATTTT.

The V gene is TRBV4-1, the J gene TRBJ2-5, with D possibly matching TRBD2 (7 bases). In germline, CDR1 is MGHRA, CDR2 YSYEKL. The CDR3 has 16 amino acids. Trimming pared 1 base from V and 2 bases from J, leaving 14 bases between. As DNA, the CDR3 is TGCGCCAGCAGCCAAGGGGCGGGGGCCCCACAAGAGACCCAGTACTTC. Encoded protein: CASSQGAGAPQETQYF.

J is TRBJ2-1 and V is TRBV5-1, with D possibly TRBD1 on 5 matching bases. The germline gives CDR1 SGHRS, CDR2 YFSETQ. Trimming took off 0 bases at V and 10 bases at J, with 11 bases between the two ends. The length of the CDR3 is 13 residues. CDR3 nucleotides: TGCGCCAGCAGCTTGGAGGACAATGGGGAGCAGTTCTTC. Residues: CASSLEDNGEQFF. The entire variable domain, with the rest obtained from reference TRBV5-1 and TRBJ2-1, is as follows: KAGVTQTPRYLIKTRGQQVTLSCSPISGHRSVSWYQQTPGQGLQFLFEYFSETQRNKGNFPGRFSGRQFSNSRSEMNVSTLELGDSALYLCASSLEDNGEQFFGPGTRLTVL.

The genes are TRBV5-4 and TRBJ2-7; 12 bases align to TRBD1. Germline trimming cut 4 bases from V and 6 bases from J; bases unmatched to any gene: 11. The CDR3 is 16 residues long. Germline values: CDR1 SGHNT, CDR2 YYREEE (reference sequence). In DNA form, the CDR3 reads TGTGCCAGCAGCGTAAACGCTGGGACAGGGGGCCGCGAGCAGTACTTC. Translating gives CASSVNAGTGGREQYF.

CDR3 nucleotide sequence: TGTGCCAGCAGTGGCGGGACAGGGGTTCAGCCCCAGCATTTT. Translating gives CASSGGTGVQPQHF. The chain employs TRBV27 and TRBJ1-5; 10 bases align to TRBD1. Germline CDR1 and CDR2: MNHEY and SMNVEV (reference sequence). Losses at the gene ends were 5 bases for V and 6 bases for J; bases not matched to a gene: 4. The length of the CDR3 is 14 residues.

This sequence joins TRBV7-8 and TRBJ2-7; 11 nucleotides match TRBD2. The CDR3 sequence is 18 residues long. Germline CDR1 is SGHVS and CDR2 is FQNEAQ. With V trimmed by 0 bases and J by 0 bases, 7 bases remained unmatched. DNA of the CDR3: TGTGCCAGCAGCTTAGCCCTGACTAGCGGGGAAATCTCCTACGAGCAGTACTTC. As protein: CASSLALTSGEISYEQYF.

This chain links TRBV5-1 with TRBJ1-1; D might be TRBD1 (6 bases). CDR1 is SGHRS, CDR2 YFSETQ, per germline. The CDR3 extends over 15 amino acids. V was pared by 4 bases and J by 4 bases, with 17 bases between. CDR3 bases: TGCGCCAGCAGCCCACCGGGACACACAACCACTGAAGCTTTCTTT. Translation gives CASSPPGHTTTEAFF.

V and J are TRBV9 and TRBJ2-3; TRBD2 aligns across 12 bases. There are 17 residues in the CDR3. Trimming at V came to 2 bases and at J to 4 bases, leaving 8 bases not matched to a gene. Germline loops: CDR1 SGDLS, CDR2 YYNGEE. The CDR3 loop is CASSVTSGRLEADTQYF. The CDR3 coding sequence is TGTGCCAGCAGCGTGACTAGCGGGAGATTAGAGGCAGATACGCAGTATTTT.

The CDR3 protein is CSEGQAAGYTF. The CDR3 DNA reads as TGCAGCGAGGGACAGGCGGCTGGCTACACCTTC. V and J are TRBV20-1 and TRBJ1-2; 8 bases line up with TRBD1. The CDR3 is 11 amino acids. The germline gives CDR1 DFQATT, CDR2 SNEGSKA (reference sequence).

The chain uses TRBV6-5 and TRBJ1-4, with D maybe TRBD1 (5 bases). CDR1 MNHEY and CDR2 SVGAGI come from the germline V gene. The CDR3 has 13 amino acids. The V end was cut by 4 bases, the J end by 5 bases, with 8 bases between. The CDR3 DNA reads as TGTGCCAGCAGTTTAGCAGGGAATGAAAAACTGTTTTTT. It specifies CASSLAGNEKLFF.

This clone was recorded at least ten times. The CDR3 here is CASSLPGLAGEGRQFF. CDR3 nucleotide sequence: TGTGCCAGCAGCTTGCCAGGACTAGCGGGAGAGGGGAGGCAGTTCTTC. The J gene is TRBJ2-1, the V gene TRBV5-4; 13 bases fit TRBD2. The CDR3 runs to 16 residues. The V gene's germline CDR1 is SGHNT and CDR2 YYREEE (reference sequence). The J segment lost 12 bases and the V segment lost 1 base, leaving 10 bases of the junction unmatched.

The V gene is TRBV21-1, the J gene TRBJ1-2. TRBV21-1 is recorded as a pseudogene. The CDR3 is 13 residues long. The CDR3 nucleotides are TGTGCCAGCAGCAAAAGACTGATGTTAGGCTACACCTTC. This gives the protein CASSKRLMLGYTF.